The 8 T cell receptor beta chains below were found in one sample sequenced in a study of blood T cell repertoires in COVID-19. Assay: immunoSEQ multiplex PCR; the TCRdb copy retains only in-frame clones and omits some. The sample has fewer than 120,000 clones, about 80% seen once; the top ten hold around 15%. Source material: peripheral blood. The receptors stem from a woman of 80 years or more with active or convalescent COVID-19.

Turning to this clone: The sample holds other DNA sequences that translate to the same CDR3. This rearrangement joins TRBV18 to TRBJ2-5; D call uncertain. This CDR3 is built from 14 residues. The V and J ends lost 2 bases and 4 bases respectively, with 11 bases between them. Germline loops: CDR1 KGHSH, CDR2 LQKENI. The CDR3 protein is CASSPSPSRETQYF. The CDR3 DNA follows: TGTGCCAGCTCACCAAGTCCATCGCGAGAGACCCAGTACTTC. The variable domain in full, completed from reference TRBV18 and TRBJ2-5, reads NAGVMQNPRHLVRRRGQEARLRCSPMKGHSHVYWYRQLPEEGLKFMVYLQKENIIDESGMPKERFSAEFPKEGPSILRIQQVVRGDSAAYFCASSPSPSRETQYFGPGTRLLVL.

This chain joins TRBV6-6 and TRBJ1-1, with TRBD1 matching over 8 bases. Per germline, CDR1 MNHNY and CDR2 SVGAGI (reference sequence). With 0 bases clipped from V and 7 bases from J, the junction kept 4 bases outside the gene matches. The CDR3 is 14 residues long. CDR3 loop: CASSYSTGVNEAFF. CDR3 nucleotides: TGTGCCAGCAGTTACTCGACAGGGGTTAATGAAGCTTTCTTT.

The chain links TRBV19 to TRBJ2-5; 12 nucleotides match TRBD2. The CDR3 has 15 amino acids. Germline-derived CDR1 and CDR2 are LNHDA and SQIVND (reference sequence). Germline trimming cut 5 bases from V and 6 bases from J; bases unmatched to any gene: 7. Written as DNA, the CDR3 is TGTGCCAGTAGTCTGGGGACTAGCGGGCCCAAGACCCAGTACTTC. This translates into CASSLGTSGPKTQYF.

The V and J genes are TRBV3-1 (or the pseudogene TRBV3-2) and TRBJ2-3, with 11 bases fitting TRBD2. This CDR3 is 17 amino acids long. V was clipped by 1 base and J by 2 bases; unmatched bases: 5. Germline CDR1 is LGHDT and CDR2 is YNNKEL (reference sequence). The CDR3 reads CASSQGLAGGYTDTQYF. The DNA for the CDR3 is TGTGCCAGCAGCCAAGGCCTAGCGGGAGGCTACACAGATACGCAGTATTTT.

This chain links TRBV11-2 with TRBJ1-3; TRBD1 matches 8 bases. Germline trimming cut 4 bases from V and 4 bases from J; bases unmatched to any gene: 9. The CDR3 has 16 residues. The V gene's germline CDR1 is SGHAT and CDR2 FQNNGV. The CDR3 is CASSSDRGLEGNTIYF. CDR3 in DNA: TGTGCCAGCAGCTCCGACAGGGGTCTGGAGGGAAACACCATATATTTT.

The V call is TRBV5-5, the J call TRBJ1-4; no firm D call. CDR3 size: 16 residues. Germline CDR1 and CDR2: SGHKS and YYEKEE (reference sequence). Trimming left V 4 bases short and J 7 bases short, with 20 bases between. The chain's CDR3 is CASSTGVRGSGEKLFF. Here the CDR3 DNA reads TGTGCCAGCAGCACCGGGGTACGGGGATCGGGTGAAAAACTGTTTTTT.

The chain joins TRBV15 to TRBJ1-2; 7 positions agree with TRBD1. J gave up 0 bases and V 4 bases, and 14 bases lay outside the gene matches. The germline V gene has CDR1 LNHNV and CDR2 YYDKDF (reference sequence). This CDR3 region has 18 residues. CDR3 DNA sequence: TGTGCCACCAGCAAGAGCTATATCACAGGGGAAGCTAACTATGGCTACACCTTC. It yields the protein CATSKSYITGEANYGYTF.

This clone was seen just once. The gene calls are TRBV30 and TRBJ2-5, with D unclear. This CDR3 contains 13 residues. CDR1 and CDR2 from the germline V gene are GTSNPN and SVGIG (reference sequence). The V end lost 0 bases, the J end lost 5 bases, and 10 bases lay between the germline ends. CDR3 sequence: CAWSVLFRETQYF. CDR3 sequence (DNA): TGTGCCTGGAGTGTTTTGTTTCGGGAGACCCAGTACTTC.